This TCR beta chain was found in a study of identical twins. V was pared by 2 bases and J by 4 bases, with 2 bases of the junction left unmatched. The length of the CDR3 is 15 residues. Germline loops: CDR1 SGHTA, CDR2 FQGNSA. With respect to this clonotype: Its specificity is not known.

Regarding the study as a whole: Insertions were reduced in abundant cord blood beta clonotypes but not in memory repertoires.

TCRdb reprocessed the 5' RACE reads with MiXCR, giving one entry per CDR3 protein. The data hold about 660,000 distinct CDR3 sequences, with more than 6.5% observed a single time. This sample also belongs to another study, concerning yellow fever vaccine responses in identical twins. Per that paper: Convergence reportedly seemed to mark part of the twins' vaccine T cell response, with personalization marking the rest.

The chain couples TRBV7-2 to TRBJ2-3; 11 bases match TRBD2. Sequences were obtained from PBMCs. The TCR sequence derives from a woman between 18 and 29 years old in good health. The CDR3 DNA follows: TGTGCCAGCAGCTTACTTAGCGGGGGGGCAGATACGCAGTATTTT. It is translated as CASSLLSGGADTQYF. The full variable domain, with the rest looked up from reference TRBV7-2 and TRBJ2-3, is GAGVSQSPSNKVTEKGKDVELRCDPISGHTALYWYRQSLGQGLEFLIYFQGNSAPDKSGLPSDRFSAERTGGSVSTLTIQRTQQEDSAVYLCASSLLSGGADTQYFGPGTRLTVL.